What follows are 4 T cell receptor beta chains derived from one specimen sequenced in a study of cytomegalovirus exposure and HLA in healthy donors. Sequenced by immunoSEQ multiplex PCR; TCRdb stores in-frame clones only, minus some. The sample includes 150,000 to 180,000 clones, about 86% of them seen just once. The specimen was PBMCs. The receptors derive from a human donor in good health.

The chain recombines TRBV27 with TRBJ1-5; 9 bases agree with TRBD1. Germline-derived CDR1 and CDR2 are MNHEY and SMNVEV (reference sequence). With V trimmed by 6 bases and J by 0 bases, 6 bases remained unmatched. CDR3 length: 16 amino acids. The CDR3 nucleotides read TGTGCCAGCAGGCCGACAGGGGGAACTAGCAATCAGCCCCAGCATTTT. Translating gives CASRPTGGTSNQPQHF.

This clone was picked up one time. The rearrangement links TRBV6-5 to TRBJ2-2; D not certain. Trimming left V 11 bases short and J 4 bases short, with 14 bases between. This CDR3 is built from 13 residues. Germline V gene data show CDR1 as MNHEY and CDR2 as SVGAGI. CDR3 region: CAVLGLGTGELFF. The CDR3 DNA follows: TGTGCCGTCCTCGGGTTGGGCACCGGGGAGCTGTTTTTT.

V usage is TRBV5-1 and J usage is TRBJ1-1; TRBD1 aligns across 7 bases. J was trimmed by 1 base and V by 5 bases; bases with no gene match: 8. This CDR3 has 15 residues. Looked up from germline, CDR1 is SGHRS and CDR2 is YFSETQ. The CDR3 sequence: CASRNTGDRNTEAFF. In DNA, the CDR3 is TGCGCCAGCAGAAATACAGGGGATCGGAACACTGAAGCTTTCTTT.

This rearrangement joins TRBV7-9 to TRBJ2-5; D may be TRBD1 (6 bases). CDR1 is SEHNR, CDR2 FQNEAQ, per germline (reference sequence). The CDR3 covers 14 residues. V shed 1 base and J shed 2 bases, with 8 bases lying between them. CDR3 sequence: CASSLDTGQETQYF. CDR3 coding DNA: TGTGCCAGCAGCTTAGATACAGGGCAAGAGACCCAGTACTTC.